What follows are 30 T cell receptor beta chains derived from one specimen sequenced in a study of cytomegalovirus exposure and HLA in healthy donors. PCR employed 60 Vbeta and 13 Jbeta primers. Repertoires were generated with immunoSEQ multiplex PCR, while TCRdb's copy carries only in-frame clones and drops some. The repertoire holds about 120,000 clones, with roughly 78% as singletons. Material: PBMCs. The receptors stem from a woman aged 30 to 39 in good health and CMV-seronegative.

The V call is TRBV11-1, the J call TRBJ1-1; 9 nucleotides match TRBD1. CDR1 and CDR2 from the germline V gene are SGHAT and FQDESV (reference sequence). The CDR3 is made up of 15 amino acids. The trim removed 5 bases at V and 6 bases at J, leaving 10 bases unmatched. The CDR3 DNA is TGTGCCAGCAGCGTCCGGGACAGGGATTCGCCTGAAGCTTTCTTT. Protein product: CASSVRDRDSPEAFF.

This chain uses TRBV5-1 with TRBJ2-6; 8 bases map to TRBD1. Per germline, CDR1 SGHRS and CDR2 YFSETQ. CDR3 length equals 15 residues. V was clipped by 3 bases and J by 2 bases; unmatched bases: 1. The CDR3 bases are TGCGCCAGCAGCTCAGGGGGCCCTGGGGCCAACGTCCTGACTTTC. Translated: CASSSGGPGANVLTF.

This chain links TRBV5-8 with TRBJ2-7; no clear D. The ends were cut back, 6 bases at V and 3 bases at J, with 7 bases in the middle. There are 11 residues in the CDR3. Germline CDR1 is SGHTS and CDR2 is YDEGEE. The CDR3, as DNA: TGTGCCAGCACCGAGTACTACGAGCAGTACTTC. Translation gives CASTEYYEQYF.

This clone was counted a few times. V gene TRBV7-9 combines with J gene TRBJ2-7; tentatively, D is TRBD1 (8 bases). Between the trimmed V and J ends, which lost 5 bases and 2 bases, there was a span of 16 bases. Germline lookup yields CDR1 SEHNR and CDR2 FQNEAQ (reference sequence). The CDR3 length is 15 residues. Here the CDR3 reads CASSPPTGGAYEQYF. In nucleotides, the CDR3 is TGTGCCAGCAGCCCCCCTACAGGGGGGGCCTACGAGCAGTACTTC.

The rearrangement links TRBV30 to TRBJ1-2, with D perhaps matching TRBD1 (5 bases). This CDR3 has 14 amino acids. Per germline, CDR1 GTSNPN and CDR2 SVGIG (reference sequence). Trimming shortened V by 6 bases and J by 2 bases, and 16 bases separated the two germline ends. The CDR3 sequence is CACQGGWGNYGYTF. Here the CDR3 DNA reads TGTGCCTGCCAGGGAGGGTGGGGAAACTATGGCTACACCTTC.

The V call is TRBV2, the J call TRBJ2-7, with 7 bases fitting TRBD1. The V and J ends lost 10 bases and 5 bases, in that order; junction bases with no gene match: 2. The CDR3 covers 10 residues. Germline values: CDR1 SNHLY, CDR2 FYNNEI. The CDR3 reads CAKDRDEQYF. CDR3 bases: TGTGCCAAAGACAGGGACGAGCAGTACTTC.

V usage is TRBV29-1 and J usage is TRBJ1-1; D is undetermined. Per germline, CDR1 SQVTM and CDR2 ANQGSEA. V was pared by 5 bases and J by 7 bases, with 17 bases between. This CDR3 region has 13 residues. CDR3 sequence reads: CSVTPGVNSEAFF. In nucleotides, the CDR3 is TGCAGCGTTACTCCCGGGGTAAATAGTGAAGCTTTCTTT.

The rearrangement uses TRBV30 and TRBJ2-7; TRBD1 matches 11 bases. J was trimmed by 0 bases and V by 1 base; bases with no gene match: 14. CDR1 is GTSNPN, CDR2 SVGIG, per germline (reference sequence). This CDR3 has 19 residues. The CDR3 here is CAWSARWGTGGFSSYEQYF. CDR3 DNA sequence: TGTGCCTGGAGTGCCCGGTGGGGGACAGGGGGGTTTAGCTCCTACGAGCAGTACTTC.

The chain has TRBV7-2 and TRBJ2-3; 13 bases fit TRBD2. Germline CDR1 SGHTA, CDR2 FQGNSA. Trimming at V came to 3 bases and at J to 0 bases, leaving 6 bases not matched to a gene. The CDR3 is 18 amino acids. For the CDR3, the DNA is TGTGCCAGCAGCTTGGGACTAGCGGGAACTGCTAGCACAGATACGCAGTATTTT. This encodes CASSLGLAGTASTDTQYF.

V usage is TRBV7-6 and J usage is TRBJ2-7; TRBD1 matches at 8 bases. In germline, CDR1 is SGHVS, CDR2 FNYEAQ. There are 14 residues in the CDR3. The junction had 9 bases not matched to a gene; V was cut back by 5 bases and J by 6 bases. The CDR3 DNA sequence: TGTGCCAGCAGCCTGGGGACAGGATTAGGCGAGCAGTACTTC. Its translation is CASSLGTGLGEQYF.

The rearrangement uses TRBV7-9 and TRBJ2-6; TRBD1 aligns across 8 bases. The CDR3 length is 17 residues. Germline V gives CDR1 SEHNR, CDR2 FQNEAQ (reference sequence). The J segment lost 6 bases and the V segment lost 5 bases, leaving 12 bases of the junction unmatched. This CDR3 is CASSPWTGQITANVLTF. Here the CDR3 DNA reads TGTGCCAGCAGCCCGTGGACAGGGCAGATAACGGCCAACGTCCTGACTTTC.

The chain has TRBV10-3 and TRBJ2-7; a possible D gene is TRBD2 (5 bases). Looked up from germline, CDR1 is ENHRY and CDR2 is SYGVKD. The CDR3 consists of 14 residues. Trimming took 2 bases from V and 1 from J, leaving 9 bases between them. Here the CDR3 reads CAISEPGKSYEQYF. CDR3 DNA sequence: TGTGCCATCAGTGAGCCCGGGAAGTCCTACGAGCAGTACTTC.

This rearrangement joins TRBV7-2 to TRBJ2-7; 7 bases agree with TRBD1. The CDR3 is made up of 12 amino acids. Germline CDR1 SGHTA, CDR2 FQGNSA. Losses at the gene ends were 3 bases for V and 5 bases for J; bases not matched to a gene: 1. The CDR3 region has the DNA TGTGCCAGCAGCTTCGGACAGGACGAGCAGTACTTC. Translating it yields CASSFGQDEQYF.

CDR3 DNA: TGTGCCAGCAGCTTAGTACGACTAGCGAACACCGGGGAGCTGTTTTTT. As protein: CASSLVRLANTGELFF. This rearrangement joins TRBV7-6 to TRBJ2-2, with TRBD2 as a possible D gene (6 bases). Trimming stripped 1 base from V and 0 bases from J, with 9 bases between. This CDR3 region has 16 residues. Per the germline V gene, CDR1 is SGHVS and CDR2 is FNYEAQ.

The chain joins TRBV28 to TRBJ1-1, with D maybe TRBD1 (5 bases). Germline loops: CDR1 MDHEN, CDR2 SYDVKM. The CDR3 totals 14 residues. The V end was cut by 6 bases, the J end by 1 base, with 12 bases between. In DNA form, the CDR3 reads TGTGCCAGCAGCCCCAGGGTCTCGAACACTGAAGCTTTCTTT. As protein: CASSPRVSNTEAFF.

The chain joins TRBV7-6 to TRBJ2-1; D may be TRBD2 (6 bases). The CDR3 consists of 17 residues. The germline V and J ends were trimmed by 1 base and 4 bases, with 17 bases remaining between them. CDR1 and CDR2 (germline): SGHVS, FNYEAQ. CDR3 coding DNA: TGTGCCAGCAGCTTAGAGGGACTCCCGACTATATACAATGAGCAGTTCTTC. It yields the protein CASSLEGLPTIYNEQFF.

The rearrangement uses TRBV7-2 and TRBJ1-2; unclear D gene. Between the trimmed V and J ends, which lost 6 bases and 4 bases, there was a span of 12 bases. The CDR3 has 13 amino acids. Germline CDR1 and CDR2: SGHTA and FQGNSA. DNA for the CDR3: TGTGCCAGCAGTAAGGACGGACTCTATGGCTACACCTTC. Translation: CASSKDGLYGYTF.

V and J are TRBV6-1 and TRBJ1-2; D is unresolved. Germline loops: CDR1 MNHNS, CDR2 SASEGT. V was pared by 2 bases and J by 4 bases, with 11 bases between. The CDR3 runs to 14 residues. The CDR3 DNA follows: TGTGCCAGCAGTGAATCTGTAGAGTCCTATGGCTACACCTTC. It is translated as CASSESVESYGYTF.

V and J are TRBV5-6 and TRBJ2-7, with D perhaps TRBD2 (7 bases). This CDR3 is 16 amino acids long. Germline V CDR1 and CDR2: SGHDT, YYEEEE. The V and J ends lost 3 bases and 5 bases respectively, with 21 bases between them. CDR3 bases: TGTGCCAGCAGCTATCCGAGGGGGGGGAGAAGGAACGAGCAGTACTTC. Protein: CASSYPRGGRRNEQYF.

The chain recombines TRBV7-9 with TRBJ2-2; D may be TRBD2 (5 bases). The CDR3 loop spans 17 amino acids. V lost 1 base to trimming and J lost 2 bases, with 14 bases between them. Germline CDR1 reads SEHNR; CDR2 reads FQNEAQ (reference sequence). In DNA form, the CDR3 reads TGTGCCAGCAGCTTAGGCGCGCGGGTGCTCAACACCGGGGAGCTGTTTTTT. Translating gives CASSLGARVLNTGELFF.

This clone was seen a few times. The V and J genes are TRBV28 and TRBJ2-1; TRBD1 is a possible D gene (6 bases). The germline gives CDR1 MDHEN, CDR2 SYDVKM. The CDR3 runs to 16 residues. V was clipped by 7 bases and J by 6 bases, with 22 bases between them. The DNA for the CDR3 is TGTGCCAGCACCACAAGGATCTGGGGGCTGGCCAATGAGCAGTTCTTC. This encodes CASTTRIWGLANEQFF.

This clone showed up just a few times. CDR3 protein: CASSDPLEGPYSGYTF. The CDR3 DNA reads as TGTGCCAGCAGCGATCCCCTGGAGGGCCCCTATAGTGGCTACACCTTC. The J gene is TRBJ1-2, the V gene TRBV5-6; D call uncertain. Germline V gene data show CDR1 as SGHDT and CDR2 as YYEEEE. V was pared by 4 bases and J by 7 bases, with 23 bases between. The CDR3 sequence is 16 residues long.

V and J are TRBV14 and TRBJ2-2; 7 bases are shared with TRBD1. Germline V gene data show CDR1 as SGHDN and CDR2 as FVKESK. The V segment lost 4 bases and the J segment 2 bases; nucleotides outside the gene matches: 10. The CDR3 is made up of 17 amino acids. The chain's CDR3 is CASSLRLGTDNTGELFF. The CDR3 nucleotides read TGTGCCAGCAGCCTCCGACTGGGGACAGACAACACCGGGGAGCTGTTTTTT.

This clone was seen only a few times. The gene calls are TRBV6-5 and TRBJ2-2; D gene unclear. This CDR3 has 13 amino acids. Germline V gene lookup returns CDR1 MNHEY and CDR2 SVGAGI. The V end lost 2 bases, the J end lost 6 bases, and 7 bases lay between the germline ends. CDR3 nucleotides: TGTGCCAGCAGTTACCGGGTTGCCGGGGAGCTGTTTTTT. The encoded protein is CASSYRVAGELFF.

In this sample, this clone turned up a few times. The chain uses TRBV7-6 and TRBJ2-7; 10 positions match TRBD1. The length of the CDR3 is 15 residues. The germline V gene has CDR1 SGHVS and CDR2 FNYEAQ. V lost 3 bases and J lost 1; bases outside the gene matches: 3. CDR3 in amino acids: CASSFGTGESYEQYF. In DNA, the CDR3 is TGTGCCAGCAGCTTCGGGACAGGGGAGTCCTACGAGCAGTACTTC.

The chain links TRBV9 to TRBJ2-1; perhaps TRBD2 as D (5 bases). V shed 2 bases and J shed 7 bases, with 10 bases lying between them. Germline CDR1 reads SGDLS; CDR2 reads YYNGEE. There are 13 residues in the CDR3. The CDR3 DNA reads TGTGCCAGCAGCGTCCTGACTACTAATGAGCAGTTCTTC. Translated, it gives CASSVLTTNEQFF. The full variable domain, its missing parts supplied by reference TRBV9 and TRBJ2-1, is DSGVTQTPKHLITATGQRVTLRCSPRSGDLSVYWYQQSLDQGLQFLIQYYNGEERAKGNILERFSAQQFPDLHSELNLSSLELGDSALYFCASSVLTTNEQFFGPGTRLTVL.

The J gene is TRBJ2-5, the V gene TRBV30; tentatively, D is TRBD1 (5 bases). V shed 2 bases and J shed 4 bases, with 20 bases lying between them. Per germline, CDR1 GTSNPN and CDR2 SVGIG (reference sequence). The CDR3 is 16 residues long. The CDR3 here is CAWSSPSLTDPETQYF. Written as DNA, the CDR3 is TGTGCCTGGAGTAGTCCATCCCTGACAGACCCAGAGACCCAGTACTTC.

This clone was seen only a few times. The rearrangement links TRBV4-1 to TRBJ2-2; weak D call: TRBD1 (5 bases). The CDR3 length is 19 residues. The germline V gene has CDR1 MGHRA and CDR2 YSYEKL. Trimming took off 1 base at V and 0 bases at J, with 18 bases between the two ends. The DNA of the CDR3 is TGCGCCAGCAGCCAAGTCTCCCACTTGACAGTCTCGAACACCGGGGAGCTGTTTTTT. It specifies CASSQVSHLTVSNTGELFF.

This sequence joins TRBV9 and TRBJ2-7; no clear D. CDR3 length: 15 amino acids. Trimming pared 0 bases from V and 3 bases from J, leaving 13 bases between. Germline loops: CDR1 SGDLS, CDR2 YYNGEE. The CDR3 DNA follows: TGTGCCAGCAGCGTAGATGTCAGTGAAAGCTACGAGCAGTACTTC. It translates to CASSVDVSESYEQYF.

The chain links TRBV5-4 to TRBJ2-1; the match to TRBD2 covers 7 bases. The length of the CDR3 is 16 residues. Per germline, CDR1 SGHNT and CDR2 YYREEE (reference sequence). V was clipped by 4 bases and J by 2 bases; unmatched bases: 9. CDR3 nucleotide sequence: TGTGCCAGCAGCAGTTCCCCGCGGGGGACCTACAATGAGCAGTTCTTC. It encodes CASSSSPRGTYNEQFF.